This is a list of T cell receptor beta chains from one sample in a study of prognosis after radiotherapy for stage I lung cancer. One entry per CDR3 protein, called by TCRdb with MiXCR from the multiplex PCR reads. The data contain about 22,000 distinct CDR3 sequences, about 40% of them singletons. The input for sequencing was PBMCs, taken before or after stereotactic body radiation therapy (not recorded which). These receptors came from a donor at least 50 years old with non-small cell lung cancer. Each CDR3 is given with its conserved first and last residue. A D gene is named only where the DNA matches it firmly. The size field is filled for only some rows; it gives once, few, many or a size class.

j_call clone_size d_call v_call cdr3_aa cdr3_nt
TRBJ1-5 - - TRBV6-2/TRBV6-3 CASTSGANQPQHF TGTGCCAGCACTTCAGGGGCCAATCAGCCCCAGCACTTT
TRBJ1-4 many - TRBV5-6 CASSFDRNNEKLFF TGTGCCAGCAGCTTTGACAGGAATAATGAAAAACTGTTTTTT
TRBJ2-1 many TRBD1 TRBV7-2 CASSHLGGRGRKNEQFF TGTGCCAGCAGCCATCTCGGAGGCAGGGGGCGTAAAAATGAGCAGTTCTTC
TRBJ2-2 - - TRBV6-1 CASSPYSVRGSGELFF TGTGCCAGCAGTCCGTATAGCGTGAGAGGGTCCGGGGAGCTGTTTTTT
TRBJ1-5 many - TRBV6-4 CATRGYSNQPQHF TGTGCCACGAGGGGCTATAGCAATCAGCCCCAGCATTTT
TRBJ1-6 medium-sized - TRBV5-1 CASSPRDGSQPLHF TGCGCCAGCAGCCCGCGGGACGGCTCCCAGCCCCTCCACTTT
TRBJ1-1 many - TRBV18 CASSPSVSVTEAFF TGTGCCAGCTCACCTAGTGTGAGTGTAACTGAAGCTTTCTTT
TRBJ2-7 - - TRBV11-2 CASSLKGGPVYEQYF TGTGCCAGCAGCTTAAAGGGGGGTCCCGTCTACGAGCAGTACTTC
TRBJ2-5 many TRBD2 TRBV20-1 CSASALQVAGVQETQYF TGCAGTGCGAGTGCCCTACAGGTAGCGGGAGTCCAAGAGACCCAGTACTTC
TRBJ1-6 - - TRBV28 CASSSHESNYNSPLHF TGTGCCAGCAGTTCGCACGAGAGTAATTATAATTCACCCCTCCACTTT
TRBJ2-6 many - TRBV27 CASSMLTGFSGANVLTF TGTGCCAGCAGTATGCTAACAGGCTTCTCTGGGGCCAACGTCCTGACTTTC
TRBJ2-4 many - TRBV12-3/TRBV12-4 CASSLEGKRGQGVQYF TGTGCCAGCAGTTTAGAGGGGAAGCGGGGACAAGGTGTTCAGTACTTC
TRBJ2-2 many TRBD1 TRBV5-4 CASSSPGTGRNTGELFF TGTGCCAGCAGCTCCCCCGGGACAGGGAGGAACACCGGGGAGCTGTTTTTT
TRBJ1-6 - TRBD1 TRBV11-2 CAISPGDRGISPLHF TGTGCCATCAGCCCGGGGGACAGGGGGATATCACCCCTTCACTTT
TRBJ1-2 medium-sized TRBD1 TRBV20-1 CSAENGQEIYGYTF TGCAGTGCTGAAAACGGACAGGAGATCTATGGCTACACCTTC
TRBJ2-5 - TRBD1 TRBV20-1 CSAQRQGQETQYF TGCAGTGCTCAACGACAGGGACAAGAGACCCAGTACTTC
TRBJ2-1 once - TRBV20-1 CSTRGGGVRVPSYNEQFF TGCAGTACTAGAGGTGGGGGCGTGAGGGTTCCCTCCTACAATGAGCAGTTCTTC
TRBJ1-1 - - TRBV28 CASSLGHNTEPFF TGTGCCAGCAGTTTGGGACATAACACTGAACCTTTCTTT
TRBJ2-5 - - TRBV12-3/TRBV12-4 CATRKVTAEGETQYF TGTGCCACTCGTAAGGTTACAGCCGAGGGGGAGACCCAGTACTTC
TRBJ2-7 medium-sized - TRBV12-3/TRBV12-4 CASSSPHSYEQYF TGTGCCAGCAGCTCCCCCCATTCGTACGAGCAGTACTTC
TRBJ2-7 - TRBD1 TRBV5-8 CASSSLGTGTYEQYF TGTGCCAGCAGCTCGTTGGGGACAGGGACCTACGAGCAGTACTTC
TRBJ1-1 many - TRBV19 CASSIGDAIGTEAFF TGTGCCAGTAGTATTGGAGACGCAATAGGCACTGAAGCTTTCTTT